This T cell receptor (beta chain) emerged from a study of CD8+CD57+ T cells in acquired aplastic anemia. Study context: An average of about 11 million reads for CD4+ cells was obtained from healthy donors.

CDR3 and TCR beta VDJ profiling relied on a genomic DNA template. TCRdb fed the reads into MiXCR, producing one record per CDR3 protein. This sample yields about 130,000 distinct CDR3 sequences, of which around 48% are seen a single time; 2% to 3% belongs to the top ten. In germline, CDR1 is LGHDT, CDR2 YNNKEL (reference sequence). V shed 4 bases, J shed 2 bases, and the junction held 4 bases outside the gene matches. CDR3 length: 15 residues. This clonotype was detected ten times or more. The sequenced sample was sorted CD4+, CD8+, or CD8+CD57+ T cells (not recorded which) from PBMCs. The receptor was isolated from a human donor in good health, serving as a control. The chain couples TRBV3-1 to TRBJ2-3, with 9 bases aligning to TRBD2. CDR3 bases: TGTGCCAGCAGCCCGTGGACTAGCGTCACAGATACGCAGTATTTT. Translation gives CASSPWTSVTDTQYF.